What follows are 6 T cell receptor beta chains derived from one specimen sequenced in a study of cytomegalovirus exposure and HLA in healthy donors (TCRdb year 2017). Library preparation was by the immunoSEQ multiplex PCR assay. A mixture of 60 forward primers for TCR Vbeta segments and 13 reverse primers for TCR Jbeta segments was used in the multiplex PCR. Held by TCRdb, this immuneACCESS table contains in-frame sequences only and omits some clones. Under half of the omission traces to an unresolved V gene where checked; the cause of the rest is unknown. The sample contains about 160,000 clones, just under 80% of them found a single time. The ten most abundant clones make up 1.3% of the sample. Material: PBMCs. These receptors all stem from a man aged 25-45 years in good health and CMV-seronegative.

This clone occurred once. This chain connects TRBV7-9 to TRBJ1-4, with D unclear. The CDR3 contains 14 residues. The germline gives CDR1 SEHNR, CDR2 FQNEAQ (reference sequence). Trimming cost V 5 bases and J 10 bases, with 17 bases left between them. The CDR3 DNA reads TGTGCCAGCAGCCCTGAATTTAGGGAGGGAAAACTGTTTTTT. Translated, it gives CASSPEFREGKLFF.

The gene calls are TRBV5-5 and TRBJ1-1; 8 nucleotides line up with TRBD1. Unmatched junction bases numbered 9, after V lost 4 bases and J lost 1 base. The length of the CDR3 is 16 residues. CDR1 SGHKS and CDR2 YYEKEE come from the germline V gene (reference sequence). In nucleotides, the CDR3 is TGTGCCAGCAGCCCACGGGACAGGTGGGCGAACACTGAAGCTTTCTTT. Its protein product is CASSPRDRWANTEAFF.

This rearrangement joins TRBV7-3 to TRBJ2-7, with 9 bases matching TRBD1. The junction had 11 bases not matched to a gene; V was cut back by 5 bases and J by 6 bases. CDR1 is SGHTA and CDR2 is FQGTGA in the germline V gene. The CDR3 sequence is 15 residues long. CDR3 DNA: TGTGCCAGCAGCCCAGACAGGGGGTACCTAGGCGAGCAGTACTTC. Protein sequence: CASSPDRGYLGEQYF.

The chain links TRBV5-1 to TRBJ1-1; TRBD1 matches 7 bases. Per the germline V gene, CDR1 is SGHRS and CDR2 is YFSETQ. The J segment lost 6 bases and the V segment lost 3 bases, leaving 11 bases of the junction unmatched. The CDR3 consists of 15 residues. The CDR3 nucleotides read TGCGCCAGCAGCTGGGAGACAGGGAAATTCGCTGAAGCTTTCTTT. It yields the protein CASSWETGKFAEAFF.

Only one count was recorded for this clone. The V and J genes are TRBV6-6 and TRBJ2-1; TRBD1 aligns across 8 bases. The V gene end was trimmed by 5 bases and the J gene end by 6 bases; junction bases not matched to a gene: 9. Germline loops: CDR1 MNHNY, CDR2 SVGAGI (reference sequence). The CDR3 spans 15 residues. CDR3 nucleotides: TGTGCCAGCAGTGGTCGACAGGGGCTGGCCAATGAGCAGTTCTTC. It translates to CASSGRQGLANEQFF.

V is TRBV5-1 and J is TRBJ1-1; D might be TRBD1 (5 bases). Per germline, CDR1 SGHRS and CDR2 YFSETQ. The CDR3 contains 13 residues. Trimming shortened V by 7 bases and J by 7 bases, and 17 bases separated the two germline ends. The CDR3 here is CASGAREPIEAFF. In DNA, the CDR3 is TGCGCCAGCGGGGCCAGGGAACCCATTGAAGCTTTCTTT.